This TCR beta chain derives from a study of Graves' ophthalmopathy and Graves' hyperthyroidism. Study-level results: The majority of expanded thyroid clonotypes above 0.001 frequency also occurred in blood.

Researchers turned away patients with other autoimmune diseases, uncontrolled infections, pregnancy or lactation. The starting material, 10 ml of fresh peripheral blood, provided the PBMCs. The CDR3 spans 15 residues. Germline assignment: CDR1 DFQATT and CDR2 SNEGSKA (reference sequence). On this clonotype: Its antigen remains unidentified. One end of the junction fails to match germline, which may point to a read error.

The study amplified TCR beta CDR3 regions using RNA transcripts. Following a first-round RT-PCR that used HTBI primers, a second-round multiplex PCR was carried out. MiXCR, run by TCRdb on the multiplex PCR reads, gives a single entry per CDR3 protein. The table records some 380,000 distinct CDR3 sequences, over 15% of them present only once. The chain links TRBV20-1 to TRBJ2-4, with a possible D match to TRBD1 (6 bases). The TCR comes from a woman between 18 and 30 years old with stable Graves' hyperthyroidism. Input material: peripheral blood. The CDR3 reads CSATYYRDTKNIKYF. The CDR3 coding sequence is TGCAGTGCTACCTATTACCGGGACACCAAAAACATTAAGTACTTC.